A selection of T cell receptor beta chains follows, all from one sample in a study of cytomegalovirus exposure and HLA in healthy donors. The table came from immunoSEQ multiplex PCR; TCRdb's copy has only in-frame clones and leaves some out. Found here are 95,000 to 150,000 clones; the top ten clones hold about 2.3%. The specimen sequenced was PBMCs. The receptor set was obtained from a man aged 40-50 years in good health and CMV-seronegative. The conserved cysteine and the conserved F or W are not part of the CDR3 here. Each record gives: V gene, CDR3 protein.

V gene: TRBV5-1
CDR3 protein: ASSPGQPSYEQY

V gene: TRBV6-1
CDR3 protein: ASSAGQAFYSNQPQH

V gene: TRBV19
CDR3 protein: ASRGTGEGTEAF

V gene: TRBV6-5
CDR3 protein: ASRTGQGAYYEQY

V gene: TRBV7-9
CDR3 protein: ASSPDRGLSNQPQH

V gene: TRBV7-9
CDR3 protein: ASSLGLAGGLREQF

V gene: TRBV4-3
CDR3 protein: ATGRRPGETQY

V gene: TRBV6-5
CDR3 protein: ASTWGVNQPQH

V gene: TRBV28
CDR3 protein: ASSPLAGGPSYTQY

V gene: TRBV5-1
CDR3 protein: ASSLTQGSTDTQY

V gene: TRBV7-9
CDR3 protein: ASSTRQGHEQY

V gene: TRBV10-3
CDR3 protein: AISDSPYEQY

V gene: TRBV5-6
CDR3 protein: ASSLLAGGTGELF

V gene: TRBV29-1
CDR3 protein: SVEPGSSYNEQF

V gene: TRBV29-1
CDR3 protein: SVAGGKDGTDTQY

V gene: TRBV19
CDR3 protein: ASSIYRGEKLF

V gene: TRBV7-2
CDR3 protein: ASSLGAVYQETQY

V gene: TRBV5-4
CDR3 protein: ASSPDSSPDTQY

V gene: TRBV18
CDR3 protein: ASSLNIGHGQSNYGYT

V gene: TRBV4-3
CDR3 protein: ASSQDMVLGLVGPDTQY

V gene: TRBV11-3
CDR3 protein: ASSLDPGQIYGYT

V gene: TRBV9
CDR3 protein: ASSVGTGAYEQY

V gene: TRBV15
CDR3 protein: ATSRAFGTGDGYT

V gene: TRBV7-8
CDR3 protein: ASSAADSSYEQY

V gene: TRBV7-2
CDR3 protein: ASIPSGGRTDTQY

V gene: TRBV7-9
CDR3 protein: ASSLQGPQETQY

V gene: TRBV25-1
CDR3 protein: ASSQVENYGYT

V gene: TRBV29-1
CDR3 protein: SVTRTSGIEQY

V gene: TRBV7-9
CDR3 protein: ASSLGESYGYT

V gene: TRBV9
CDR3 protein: ASSSDWYNEQF

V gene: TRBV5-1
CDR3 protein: ASSLVAEKLF

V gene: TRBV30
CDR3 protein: AWSVPGKDTQY

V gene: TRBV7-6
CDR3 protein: ASSLAGQNYNEQF

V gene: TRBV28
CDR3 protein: ASSLTQVSSYEQY

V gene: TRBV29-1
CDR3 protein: SVGTGRNTEAF

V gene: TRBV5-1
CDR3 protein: ASSLELAGAGGELF